The 26 T cell receptor beta chains presented below share a single source sample, sequenced in a study of blood T cell repertoires in COVID-19. Sequencing used immunoSEQ multiplex PCR; TCRdb keeps in-frame clones, though not all of them. The sample shows roughly 70,000 clones, 70% to 75% of them seen only once. Sequenced sample: peripheral blood. The receptor set was obtained from a man aged 55 to 70 with acute or convalescent COVID-19.

By sample share, this clone is large. The chain couples TRBV27 to TRBJ2-2; TRBD1 matches 8 bases. V was pared by 3 bases and J by 4 bases, with 16 bases of the junction left unmatched. From germline, CDR1 is MNHEY and CDR2 SMNVEV (reference sequence). CDR3 length: 19 amino acids. Here the CDR3 reads CASSFTLSRTGRVTGELFF. The CDR3 DNA reads TGTGCCAGCAGTTTTACCCTATCTCGGACAGGGCGGGTCACCGGGGAGCTGTTTTTT.

J is TRBJ2-2 and V is TRBV7-7, with D perhaps TRBD1 (6 bases). The V and J ends lost 1 base and 1 base respectively, with 7 bases between them. CDR3 length: 15 amino acids. CDR1 SSHAT and CDR2 FNYEAQ come from the germline V gene (reference sequence). The CDR3 DNA sequence: TGTGCCAGCAGCTTAGGGACAGAGAACACCGGGGAGCTGTTTTTT. It encodes CASSLGTENTGELFF. Complete variable domain (other parts from reference TRBV7-7 and TRBJ2-2): GAGVSQSPRYKVTKRGQDVTLRCDPISSHATLYWYQQALGQGPEFLTYFNYEAQPDKSGLPSDRFSAERPEGSISTLTIQRTEQRDSAMYRCASSLGTENTGELFFGEGSRLTVL.

This rearrangement joins TRBV19 to TRBJ2-7, with 10 bases lining up with TRBD1. CDR1 is LNHDA and CDR2 is SQIVND in the germline V gene (reference sequence). The CDR3 runs 12 residues. Trimming took 6 bases from V and 6 from J; bases not matched to a gene: 2. Here the CDR3 DNA reads TGTGCCAGTAGGGGACAGGGGAGCGAGCAGTACGTC. Its translation: CASRGQGSEQYV.

This sequence joins TRBV5-4 and TRBJ2-2; 10 nucleotides match TRBD1. After removal of 4 bases from V and 2 bases from J, the junction contained 5 bases not matched to a gene. In germline, CDR1 is SGHNT, CDR2 YYREEE (reference sequence). The CDR3 consists of 16 residues. The CDR3 sequence: CASSTRDRGNTGELFF. The CDR3 DNA sequence: TGTGCCAGCAGCACGAGGGACAGGGGTAACACCGGGGAGCTGTTTTTT.

The rearrangement joins TRBV30 to TRBJ1-2; D is undetermined. From germline, CDR1 is GTSNPN and CDR2 SVGIG (reference sequence). This CDR3 comprises 10 residues. V dropped 5 bases and J dropped 7 bases, with 8 bases sitting between them. CDR3 in DNA: TGTGCCTGGCACTCCATTGGCTACACCTTC. Its protein is CAWHSIGYTF.

This clone was seen only a few times. The CDR3 ends on some other residue instead of the conserved phenylalanine or tryptophan, so this is likely a read error. Because the CDR3's place on the DNA is in doubt, the DNA is left out and the CDR3 is given as listed by TCRdb. J is TRBJ1-1 and V is TRBV20-1; the table gives TRBD1 as D, unverified against the DNA. Germline CDR1 is DFQATT and CDR2 is SNEGSKA (reference sequence). The CDR3 length is 10 residues, termini included. The chain's CDR3 is CSATPDSFHL.

The V gene is TRBV9, the J gene TRBJ2-7, with D tentatively TRBD1 (6 bases). This CDR3 is built from 13 residues. V was trimmed by 0 bases and J by 6 bases, leaving 10 bases between them. The V gene's germline CDR1 is SGDLS and CDR2 YYNGEE. In DNA, the CDR3 is TGTGCCAGCAGCGTAGACCTAGGGGGCGAGCAGTACTTC. It encodes CASSVDLGGEQYF. Variable domain in full (rest from reference TRBV9 and TRBJ2-7): DSGVTQTPKHLITATGQRVTLRCSPRSGDLSVYWYQQSLDQGLQFLIQYYNGEERAKGNILERFSAQQFPDLHSELNLSSLELGDSALYFCASSVDLGGEQYFGPGTRLTVT.

This clone was counted a few times. This chain joins TRBV19 and TRBJ2-7; no firm D call. Germline CDR1 and CDR2: LNHDA and SQIVND (reference sequence). This CDR3 is 14 amino acids long. V lost 2 bases, J lost 0 bases, and 8 bases lay in between. This CDR3 is CASSIIADSYEQYF. The CDR3 DNA is TGTGCCAGTAGTATAATCGCGGACTCCTACGAGCAGTACTTC. The variable domain in full, with the rest retrieved from reference TRBV19 and TRBJ2-7, is DGGITQSPKYLFRKEGQNVTLSCEQNLNHDAMYWYRQDPGQGLRLIYYSQIVNDFQKGDIAEGYSVSREKKESFPLTVTSAQKNPTAFYLCASSIIADSYEQYFGPGTRLTVT.

This clone was observed once. The rearrangement uses TRBV27 and TRBJ2-3, with D unresolved. Germline-derived CDR1 and CDR2 are MNHEY and SMNVEV (reference sequence). The length of the CDR3 is 13 residues. V gave up 3 bases and J gave up 2 bases, with 6 bases separating them. DNA of the CDR3: TGTGCCAGCAGTTTTGTAGACACAGATACGCAGTATTTT. Translation: CASSFVDTDTQYF.

This rearrangement joins TRBV11-2 to TRBJ2-1; D not certain. The CDR3 is made up of 14 amino acids. V gave up 0 bases and J gave up 7 bases, with 10 bases separating them. From germline, CDR1 is SGHAT and CDR2 FQNNGV. The CDR3 DNA is TGTGCCAGCAGCTTAGAATTCAGTGTAAATGAGCAGTTCTTC. Its protein product is CASSLEFSVNEQFF.

J is TRBJ1-1 and V is TRBV4-2, with unresolved D. Germline-derived CDR1 and CDR2 are LGHNA and YNFKEQ. Trimming took off 0 bases at V and 0 bases at J, with 11 bases between the two ends. This CDR3 is 16 amino acids long. The CDR3 nucleotides read TGTGCCAGCAGCCAAGAATCGTTACAGATGAACACTGAAGCTTTCTTT. Protein sequence: CASSQESLQMNTEAFF.

The rearrangement joins TRBV5-1 to TRBJ2-2; 9 nucleotides match TRBD1. The CDR3 has 16 residues. Germline V CDR1 and CDR2: SGHRS, YFSETQ. Unmatched junction bases numbered 11, after V lost 5 bases and J lost 6 bases. This CDR3 reads CASRTPSGTGPGELFF. CDR3 nucleotides: TGCGCCAGCAGGACTCCCTCCGGGACAGGGCCCGGGGAGCTGTTTTTT.

This clone was seen ten or more times. The chain combines TRBV10-3 with TRBJ1-5; D gene uncertain. Germline V lookup: CDR1 ENHRY, CDR2 SYGVKD. The CDR3 contains 14 residues. Trimming cost V 3 bases and J 3 bases, with 9 bases left between them. Here the CDR3 reads CAISDRSNNQPQHF. CDR3 nucleotide sequence: TGTGCCATCAGTGACCGGAGTAACAATCAGCCCCAGCATTTT.

The V and J genes are TRBV28 and TRBJ2-2; D gene uncertain. Trimming cost V 7 bases and J 4 bases, with 7 bases left between them. The germline CDR1 and CDR2 sequences are MDHEN and SYDVKM. This CDR3 is built from 12 residues. CDR3 sequence: CASIRSTGELFF. The CDR3 DNA sequence: TGTGCCAGCATCCGGTCCACCGGGGAGCTGTTTTTT.

This clone came up a few times. J is TRBJ2-3 and V is TRBV24-1; 7 bases match TRBD2. Trimming cost V 1 base and J 5 bases; bases outside gene matches: 2. The CDR3 is 14 amino acids. The germline gives CDR1 KGHDR, CDR2 SFDVKD. CDR3 in amino acids: CATSDLSGKDTQYF. CDR3 nucleotide sequence: TGTGCCACCAGTGATTTAAGCGGGAAAGATACGCAGTATTTT.

This chain connects TRBV6-6 to TRBJ2-7, with 7 bases fitting TRBD1. The CDR3 is made up of 13 amino acids. The junction had 4 bases not matched to a gene; V was cut back by 2 bases and J by 6 bases. The germline gives CDR1 MNHNY, CDR2 SVGAGI (reference sequence). In DNA, the CDR3 is TGTGCCAGCAGTTACCCCAGACAGGGCGAGCAGTACTTC. It codes for CASSYPRQGEQYF.

The chain has TRBV5-3 and TRBJ1-3; no reliable D call. TRBV5-3 has ORF status, its function being uncertain. The CDR3 length is 16 residues. V was pared by 0 bases and J by 1 base, with 11 bases between. The CDR3 reads CARSLDRGGSGNTIYF. The CDR3 nucleotides are TGTGCCAGAAGCTTGGATCGGGGAGGGTCTGGAAACACCATATATTTT.

This clone was seen a handful of times. The chain employs TRBV25-1 and TRBJ2-7; 7 bases agree with TRBD1. The CDR3 consists of 13 residues. Germline CDR1 reads MGHDK; CDR2 reads SYGVNS. Unmatched junction bases numbered 4, after V lost 7 bases and J lost 1 base. As DNA, the CDR3 is TGTGCCAGCACCGGGGACAGTTCCTACGAGCAGTACTTC. As protein: CASTGDSSYEQYF.

The sample holds a few counts of this clone. J is TRBJ1-4 and V is TRBV2; 7 bases are shared with TRBD1. V dropped 6 bases and J dropped 8; count of bases not matched to a gene: 12. Per the germline V gene, CDR1 is SNHLY and CDR2 is FYNNEI. This CDR3 is built from 15 residues. CDR3 residues: CASRSDPGQLEKLFF. For the CDR3, the DNA is TGTGCCAGCAGGTCGGATCCGGGACAGTTGGAAAAACTGTTTTTT.

This clone came up once. V usage is TRBV5-4 and J usage is TRBJ2-1, with 8 bases matching TRBD1. Unmatched junction bases numbered 1, after V lost 2 bases and J lost 0 bases. The CDR3 has 15 amino acids. The germline CDR1 and CDR2 sequences are SGHNT and YYREEE (reference sequence). CDR3 sequence reads: CASSFDRGSYNEQFF. The CDR3 DNA reads TGTGCCAGCAGCTTTGACAGGGGCTCCTACAATGAGCAGTTCTTC.

The chain is built from TRBV2 and TRBJ2-2; D is perhaps TRBD1 (6 bases). This CDR3 is 17 amino acids long. The germline gives CDR1 SNHLY, CDR2 FYNNEI. Trimming removed 4 bases at V and 2 bases at J, with 17 bases between. The CDR3 protein is CASSVSGGVGNTGELFF. The CDR3 DNA reads as TGTGCCAGCAGTGTTAGTGGGGGCGTGGGAAACACCGGGGAGCTGTTTTTT. Full variable domain (outside the CDR3, taken from reference TRBV2 and TRBJ2-2): EPEVTQTPSHQVTQMGQEVILRCVPISNHLYFYWYRQILGQKVEFLVSFYNNEISEKSEIFDDQFSVERPDGSNFTLKIRSTKLEDSAMYFCASSVSGGVGNTGELFFGEGSRLTVL.

This CDR3 is CASSSTGLNYGYTF. The CDR3 DNA is TGTGCCAGCAGTTCCACAGGGCTTAACTATGGCTACACCTTC. This chain joins TRBV6-5 and TRBJ1-2; D may be TRBD1 (6 bases). V was cut by 4 bases and J by 1 base, with 10 bases left in between. The germline V gene has CDR1 MNHEY and CDR2 SVGAGI. The CDR3 sequence is 14 residues long.

V and J are TRBV7-2 and TRBJ1-4; D possibly corresponds to TRBD1 (5 bases). CDR3 length: 15 amino acids. Trimming took off 5 bases at V and 7 bases at J, with 17 bases between the two ends. Germline V gives CDR1 SGHTA, CDR2 FQGNSA. The CDR3, as DNA: TGTGCCAGCAGCCCAGGGAAGGGAAGGGGTGAAAAACTGTTTTTT. Its protein is CASSPGKGRGEKLFF.

This chain uses TRBV5-1 with TRBJ2-3; TRBD2 matches 12 bases. The V and J ends lost 4 bases and 0 bases, in that order; junction bases with no gene match: 6. CDR3 size: 17 residues. The germline CDR1 and CDR2 sequences are SGHRS and YFSETQ. CDR3 protein: CASSPGTSGPSTDTQYF. The CDR3 coding sequence is TGCGCCAGCAGCCCGGGGACTAGCGGGCCGAGCACAGATACGCAGTATTTT.

The chain carries TRBV4-1 and TRBJ1-2; D gene uncertain. V lost 0 bases and J lost 10, with 15 bases in between. The CDR3 sequence is 14 residues long. The germline gives CDR1 MGHRA, CDR2 YSYEKL. CDR3 bases: TGCGCCAGCAGCCAAGATTGGCAGGTGCGAGACTACACCTTC. It translates to CASSQDWQVRDYTF.

This chain links TRBV24-1 with TRBJ2-5, with D perhaps matching TRBD1 (5 bases). The V gene lost 3 bases and the J gene lost 4 bases, with 8 bases spanning the gap. Germline V gene sequence: CDR1 KGHDR, CDR2 SFDVKD. The CDR3 extends over 13 amino acids. The CDR3 DNA reads TGTGCCACCAGTGATACAGGCCGAGAGACCCAGTACTTC. Translated, it gives CATSDTGRETQYF.